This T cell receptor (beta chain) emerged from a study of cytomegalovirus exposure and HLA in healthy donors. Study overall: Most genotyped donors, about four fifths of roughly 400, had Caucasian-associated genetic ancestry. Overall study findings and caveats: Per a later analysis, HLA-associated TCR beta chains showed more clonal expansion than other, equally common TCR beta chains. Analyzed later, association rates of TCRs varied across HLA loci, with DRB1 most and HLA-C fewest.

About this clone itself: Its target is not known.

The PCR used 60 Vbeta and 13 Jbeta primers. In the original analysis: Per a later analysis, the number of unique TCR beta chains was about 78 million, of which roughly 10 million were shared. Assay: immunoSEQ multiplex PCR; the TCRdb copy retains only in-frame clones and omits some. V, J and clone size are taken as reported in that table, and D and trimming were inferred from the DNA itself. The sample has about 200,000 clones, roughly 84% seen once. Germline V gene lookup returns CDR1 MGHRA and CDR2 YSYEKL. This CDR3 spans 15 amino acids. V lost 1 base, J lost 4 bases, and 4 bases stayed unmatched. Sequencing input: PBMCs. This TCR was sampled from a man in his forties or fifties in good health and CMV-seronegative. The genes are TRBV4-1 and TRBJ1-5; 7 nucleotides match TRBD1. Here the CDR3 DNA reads TGCGCCAGCAGCCAAGGAGGGACAGTAAATCAGCCCCAGCATTTT. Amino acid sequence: CASSQGGTVNQPQHF.